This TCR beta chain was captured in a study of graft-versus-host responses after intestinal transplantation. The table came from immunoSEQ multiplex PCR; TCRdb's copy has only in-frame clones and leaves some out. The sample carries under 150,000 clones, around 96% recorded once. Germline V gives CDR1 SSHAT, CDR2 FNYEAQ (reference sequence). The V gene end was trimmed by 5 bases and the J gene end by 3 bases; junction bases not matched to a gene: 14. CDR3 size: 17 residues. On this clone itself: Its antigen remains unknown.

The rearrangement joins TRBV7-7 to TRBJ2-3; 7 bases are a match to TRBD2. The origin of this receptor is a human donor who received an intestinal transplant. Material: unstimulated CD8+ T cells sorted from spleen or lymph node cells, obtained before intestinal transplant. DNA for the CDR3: TGTGCCAGCAGCCCCCTAGGCGGCGGGAGACATACAGATACGCAGTATTTT. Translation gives CASSPLGGGRHTDTQYF.